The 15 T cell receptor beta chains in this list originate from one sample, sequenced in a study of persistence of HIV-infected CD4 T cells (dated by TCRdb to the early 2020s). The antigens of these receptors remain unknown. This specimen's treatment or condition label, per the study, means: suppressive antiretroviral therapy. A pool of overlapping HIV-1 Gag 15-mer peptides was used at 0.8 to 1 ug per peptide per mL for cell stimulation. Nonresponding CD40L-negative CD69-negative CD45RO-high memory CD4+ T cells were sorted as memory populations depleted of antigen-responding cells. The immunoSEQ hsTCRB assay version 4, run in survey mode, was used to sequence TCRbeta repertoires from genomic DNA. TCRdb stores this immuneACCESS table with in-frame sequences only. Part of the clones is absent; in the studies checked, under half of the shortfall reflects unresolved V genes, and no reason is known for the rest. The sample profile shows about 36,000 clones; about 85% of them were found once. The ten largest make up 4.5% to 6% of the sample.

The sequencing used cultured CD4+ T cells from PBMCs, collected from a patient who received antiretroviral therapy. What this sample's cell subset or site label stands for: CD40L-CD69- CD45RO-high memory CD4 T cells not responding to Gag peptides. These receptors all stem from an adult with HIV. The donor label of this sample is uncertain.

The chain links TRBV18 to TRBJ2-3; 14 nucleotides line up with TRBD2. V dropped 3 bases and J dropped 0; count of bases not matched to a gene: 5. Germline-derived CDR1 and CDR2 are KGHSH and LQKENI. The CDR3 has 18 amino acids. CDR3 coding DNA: TGTGCCAGCTCACCTTGGACTAGCGGGGGGAAAAGCACAGATACGCAGTATTTT. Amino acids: CASSPWTSGGKSTDTQYF.

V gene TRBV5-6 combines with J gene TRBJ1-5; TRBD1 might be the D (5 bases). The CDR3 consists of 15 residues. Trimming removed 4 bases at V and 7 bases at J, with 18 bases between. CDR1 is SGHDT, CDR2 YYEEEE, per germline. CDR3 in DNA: TGTGCCAGCAGCCCGTCCGGGAGGGGAGGCCAGCCCCAGCATTTT. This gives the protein CASSPSGRGGQPQHF.

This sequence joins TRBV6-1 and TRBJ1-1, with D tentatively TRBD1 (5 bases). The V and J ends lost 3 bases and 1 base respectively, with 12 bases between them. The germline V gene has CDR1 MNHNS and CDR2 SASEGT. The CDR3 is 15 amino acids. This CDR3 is CASSDVGRKNTEAFF. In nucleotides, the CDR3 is TGTGCCAGCAGTGATGTGGGACGTAAGAACACTGAAGCTTTCTTT.

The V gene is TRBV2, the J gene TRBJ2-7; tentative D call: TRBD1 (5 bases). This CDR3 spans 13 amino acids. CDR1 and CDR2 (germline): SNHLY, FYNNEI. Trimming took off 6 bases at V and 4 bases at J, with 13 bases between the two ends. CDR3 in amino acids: CASRVRTSYEQYF. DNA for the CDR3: TGTGCCAGCAGGGTGCGGACATCTTACGAGCAGTACTTC.

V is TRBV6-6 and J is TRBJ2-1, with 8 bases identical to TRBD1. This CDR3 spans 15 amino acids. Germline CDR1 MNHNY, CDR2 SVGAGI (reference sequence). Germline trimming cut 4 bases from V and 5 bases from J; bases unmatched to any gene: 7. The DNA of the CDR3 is TGTGCCAGCAGTTCGCCAAGACAGGGGCACAATGAGCAGTTCTTC. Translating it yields CASSSPRQGHNEQFF.

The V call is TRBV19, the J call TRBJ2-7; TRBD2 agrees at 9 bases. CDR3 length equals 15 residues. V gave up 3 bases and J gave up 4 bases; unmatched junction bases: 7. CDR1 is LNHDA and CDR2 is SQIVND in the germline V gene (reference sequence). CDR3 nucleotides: TGTGCCAGTAGTATGCTGCGGGGGGGCTCTTACGAGCAGTACTTC. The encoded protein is CASSMLRGGSYEQYF.

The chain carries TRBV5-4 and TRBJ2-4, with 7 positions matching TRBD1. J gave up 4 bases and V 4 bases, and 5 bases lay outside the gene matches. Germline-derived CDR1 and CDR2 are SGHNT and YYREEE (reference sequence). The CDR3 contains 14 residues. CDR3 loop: CASSHGTEKNIQYF. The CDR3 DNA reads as TGTGCCAGCAGCCACGGGACAGAAAAAAACATTCAGTACTTC.

The CDR3 is CAISGEDRGPKGLYRYTF. The CDR3 coding sequence is TGTGCCATCAGTGGGGAGGACCGAGGGCCCAAGGGCCTATATCGCTACACCTTC. The V call is TRBV10-3, the J call TRBJ1-2, with no clear D. This CDR3 is 18 amino acids long. Germline V gives CDR1 ENHRY, CDR2 SYGVKD. Between the trimmed V and J ends, which lost 4 bases and 9 bases, there was a span of 30 bases.

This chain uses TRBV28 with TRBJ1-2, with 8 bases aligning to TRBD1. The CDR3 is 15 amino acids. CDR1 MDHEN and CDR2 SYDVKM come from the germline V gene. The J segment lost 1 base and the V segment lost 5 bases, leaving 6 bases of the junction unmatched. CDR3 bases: TGTGCCAGCAGTACAAACAGGGGGAGTAACTATGGCTACACCTTC. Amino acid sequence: CASSTNRGSNYGYTF.

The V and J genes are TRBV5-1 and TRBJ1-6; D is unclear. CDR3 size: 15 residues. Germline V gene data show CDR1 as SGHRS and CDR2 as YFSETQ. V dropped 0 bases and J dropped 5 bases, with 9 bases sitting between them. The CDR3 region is CASSLELVDNSPLHF. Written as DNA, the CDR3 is TGCGCCAGCAGCTTGGAGCTAGTGGATAATTCACCCCTCCACTTT.

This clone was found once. The DNA of the CDR3 is TGTGCCAGCAGCACCTTAAGCGGGGGCTTACCCTACGAGCAGTACTTC. As protein: CASSTLSGGLPYEQYF. The chain recombines TRBV7-2 with TRBJ2-7; 8 bases are a match to TRBD2. The CDR3 is 16 residues long. Trimming at V came to 5 bases and at J to 2 bases, leaving 11 bases not matched to a gene. CDR1 is SGHTA, CDR2 FQGNSA, per germline.

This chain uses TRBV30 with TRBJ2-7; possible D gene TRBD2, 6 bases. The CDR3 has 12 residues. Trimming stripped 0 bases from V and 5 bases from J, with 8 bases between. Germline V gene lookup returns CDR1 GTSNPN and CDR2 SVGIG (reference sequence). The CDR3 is CAWSVLAHEQYF. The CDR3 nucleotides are TGTGCCTGGAGTGTACTAGCCCACGAGCAGTACTTC.

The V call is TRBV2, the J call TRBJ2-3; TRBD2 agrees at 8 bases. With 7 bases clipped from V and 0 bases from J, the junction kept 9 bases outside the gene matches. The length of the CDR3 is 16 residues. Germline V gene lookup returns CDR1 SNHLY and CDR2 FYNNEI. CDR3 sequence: CASTLLAVPSTDTQYF. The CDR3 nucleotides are TGTGCCAGCACCCTACTAGCGGTGCCAAGCACAGATACGCAGTATTTT.

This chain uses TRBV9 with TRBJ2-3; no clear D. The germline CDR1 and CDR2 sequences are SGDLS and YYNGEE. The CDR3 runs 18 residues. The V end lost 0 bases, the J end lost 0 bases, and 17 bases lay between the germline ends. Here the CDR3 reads CASSVAWSQFSSTDTQYF. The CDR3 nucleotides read TGTGCCAGCAGCGTAGCTTGGAGTCAGTTTAGTAGCACAGATACGCAGTATTTT.

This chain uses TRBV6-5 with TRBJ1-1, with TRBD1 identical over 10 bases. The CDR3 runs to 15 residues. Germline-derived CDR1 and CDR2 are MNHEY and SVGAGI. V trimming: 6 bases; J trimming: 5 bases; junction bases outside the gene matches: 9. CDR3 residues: CASRNSGTGVTEAFF. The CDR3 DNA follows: TGTGCCAGCAGGAACTCCGGGACAGGGGTGACTGAAGCTTTCTTT.